The 8 T cell receptor beta chains in this list originate from one sample, sequenced in a study of cytomegalovirus exposure and HLA in healthy donors. Amplification used 60 Vbeta primers and 13 Jbeta primers. Assay: immunoSEQ multiplex PCR; the TCRdb copy retains only in-frame clones and omits some. The sample carries roughly 110,000 clones, 75% recorded once. The sample was PBMCs. Receptors were obtained from a male donor in good health and CMV-seropositive.

V usage is TRBV19 and J usage is TRBJ2-7, with a possible D match to TRBD1 (5 bases). The CDR3 length is 15 residues. Germline-derived CDR1 and CDR2 are LNHDA and SQIVND (reference sequence). V lost 4 bases, J lost 0 bases, and 13 bases lay in between. The CDR3 DNA reads TGTGCCAGTAGTAACGTCCTCAGGGACTCCTACGAGCAGTACTTC. This codes for CASSNVLRDSYEQYF.

V is TRBV5-6 and J is TRBJ1-6; a weak D match, TRBD1 (6 bases). CDR3 length equals 13 residues. The germline V and J ends were trimmed by 8 bases and 7 bases, with 13 bases remaining between them. Germline values: CDR1 SGHDT, CDR2 YYEEEE. In DNA, the CDR3 is TGTGCCAGTAAAACAGGGTCCAATTCACCCCTCCACTTT. Its translation is CASKTGSNSPLHF.

The sample holds a few counts of this clone. The chain joins TRBV7-9 to TRBJ1-4; D remains ambiguous. The CDR3 has 15 residues. CDR1 is SEHNR and CDR2 is FQNEAQ in the germline V gene (reference sequence). The V end was cut by 1 base, the J end by 6 bases, with 12 bases between. The CDR3 reads CASSLVSGMDEKLFF. The CDR3 DNA is TGTGCCAGCAGCTTAGTCTCAGGAATGGATGAAAAACTGTTTTTT.

This clone was recorded a few times. V gene TRBV5-6 combines with J gene TRBJ2-2; D is unresolved. CDR1 and CDR2 from the germline V gene are SGHDT and YYEEEE. Trimming removed 6 bases from V and 4 bases from J, with 19 bases in between. The CDR3 sequence is 16 residues long. CDR3 residues: CASTRRGASGTGELFF. CDR3 bases: TGTGCCAGCACCAGAAGAGGTGCGTCTGGCACCGGGGAGCTGTTTTTT.

This clone was counted only a few times. The genes are TRBV29-1 and TRBJ1-2; D is perhaps TRBD1 (6 bases). The germline V gene has CDR1 SQVTM and CDR2 ANQGSEA. The CDR3 runs to 12 residues. The ends were cut back, 7 bases at V and 7 bases at J, with 16 bases in the middle. CDR3 sequence (DNA): TGCAGCGCAAAAGGGGGGGTTGGTGGCTACACCTTC. This encodes CSAKGGVGGYTF.

The V gene is TRBV25-1, the J gene TRBJ1-4, with D hard to call. The CDR3 contains 15 residues. The ends were cut back, 3 bases at V and 4 bases at J, with 12 bases in the middle. Germline V gene data show CDR1 as MGHDK and CDR2 as SYGVNS. CDR3 nucleotides: TGTGCCAGCAGTGATGAGGGCCGGATTAATGAAAAACTGTTTTTT. Residues: CASSDEGRINEKLFF. Full variable domain (outside the CDR3, taken from reference TRBV25-1 and TRBJ1-4): EADIYQTPRYLVIGTGKKITLECSQTMGHDKMYWYQQDPGMELHLIHYSYGVNSTEKGDLSSESTVSRIRTEHFPLTLESARPSHTSQYLCASSDEGRINEKLFFGSGTQLSVL.

This clone turned up a few times. The V gene is TRBV7-2, the J gene TRBJ1-3, with no clear D. The germline gives CDR1 SGHTA, CDR2 FQGNSA. V was pared by 5 bases and J by 1 base, with 12 bases between. The CDR3 is 15 amino acids. The CDR3 spells CASSTYDKSGNTIYF. The CDR3 DNA follows: TGTGCCAGCAGCACTTACGACAAGTCTGGAAACACCATATATTTT.

V gene TRBV25-1 combines with J gene TRBJ1-1; 8 positions agree with TRBD1. V shed 3 bases, J shed 0 bases, and the junction held 9 bases outside the gene matches. This CDR3 contains 17 residues. The V gene's germline CDR1 is MGHDK and CDR2 SYGVNS. This CDR3 is CASSEDTGGPMNTEAFF. For the CDR3, the DNA is TGTGCCAGCAGTGAGGATACAGGGGGGCCTATGAACACTGAAGCTTTCTTT.